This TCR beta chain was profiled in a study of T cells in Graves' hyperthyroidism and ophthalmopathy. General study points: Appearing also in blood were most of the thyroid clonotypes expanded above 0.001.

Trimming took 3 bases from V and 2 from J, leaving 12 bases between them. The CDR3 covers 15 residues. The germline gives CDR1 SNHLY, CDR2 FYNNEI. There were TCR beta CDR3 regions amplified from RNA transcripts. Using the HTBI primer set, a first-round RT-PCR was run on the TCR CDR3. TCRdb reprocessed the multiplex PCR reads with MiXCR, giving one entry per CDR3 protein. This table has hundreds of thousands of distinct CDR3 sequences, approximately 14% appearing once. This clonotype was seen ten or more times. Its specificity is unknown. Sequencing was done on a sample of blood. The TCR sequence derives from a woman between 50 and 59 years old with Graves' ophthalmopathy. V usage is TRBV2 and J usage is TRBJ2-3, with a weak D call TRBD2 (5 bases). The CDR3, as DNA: TGTGCCAGCAGTGATCCGGGATTGGCCACAGATACGCAGTATTTT. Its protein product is CASSDPGLATDTQYF.